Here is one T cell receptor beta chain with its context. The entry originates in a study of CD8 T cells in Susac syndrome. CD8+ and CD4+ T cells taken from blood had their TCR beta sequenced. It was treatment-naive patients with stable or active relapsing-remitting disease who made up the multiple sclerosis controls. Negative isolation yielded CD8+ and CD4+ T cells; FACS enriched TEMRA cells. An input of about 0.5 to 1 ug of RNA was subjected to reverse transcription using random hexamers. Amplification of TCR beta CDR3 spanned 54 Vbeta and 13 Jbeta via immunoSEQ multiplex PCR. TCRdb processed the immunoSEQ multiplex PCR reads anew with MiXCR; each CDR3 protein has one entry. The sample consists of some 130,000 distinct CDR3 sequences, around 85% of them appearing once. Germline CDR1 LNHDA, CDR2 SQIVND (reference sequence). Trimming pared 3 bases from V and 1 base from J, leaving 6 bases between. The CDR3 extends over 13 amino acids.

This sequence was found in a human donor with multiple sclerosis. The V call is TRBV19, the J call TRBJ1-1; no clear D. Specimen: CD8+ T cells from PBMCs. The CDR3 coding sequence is TGTGCCAGTAGTATTTTTGAGAACACTGAAGCTTTCTTT. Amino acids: CASSIFENTEAFF.